These 6 T cell receptor beta chains originate from one sample sequenced in a study of blood T cell repertoires in COVID-19. Profiled with immunoSEQ multiplex PCR; TCRdb holds only in-frame clones, not every one. The repertoire consists of 200,000 to 250,000 clones, with approximately 86% occurring once and the leading ten covering around 2.9%. The specimen was peripheral blood. The receptors come from a woman aged 30 to 39 who had recovered from COVID-19.

The gene calls are TRBV9 and TRBJ2-7, with TRBD1 matching over 8 bases. This CDR3 region has 15 residues. The V gene's germline CDR1 is SGDLS and CDR2 YYNGEE. V trimming: 0 bases; J trimming: 5 bases; junction bases outside the gene matches: 7. The DNA for the CDR3 is TGTGCCAGCAGCGTAGAGACAGGGGTAAATGACGAGCAGTACTTC. This codes for CASSVETGVNDEQYF.

The genes are TRBV19 and TRBJ2-7; 7 nucleotides agree with TRBD1. The CDR3 totals 15 residues. In germline, CDR1 is LNHDA, CDR2 SQIVND (reference sequence). J gave up 3 bases and V 6 bases, and 11 bases lay outside the gene matches. CDR3 coding DNA: TGTGCCAGTAGCCCCAGGGGACAGAGACGCTACGAGCAGTACTTC. This encodes CASSPRGQRRYEQYF.

V is TRBV7-2 and J is TRBJ2-3; no clear D gene. This CDR3 comprises 12 residues. V was trimmed by 5 bases and J by 2 bases, leaving 5 bases between them. CDR1 is SGHTA and CDR2 is FQGNSA in the germline V gene. CDR3 amino acids: CASSPFTDTQYF. In DNA form, the CDR3 reads TGTGCCAGCAGCCCCTTCACAGATACGCAGTATTTT.

This clone appeared a single time. V usage is TRBV27 and J usage is TRBJ2-1, with TRBD2 matching 9 bases. CDR1 and CDR2 from the germline V gene are MNHEY and SMNVEV (reference sequence). This CDR3 is 16 amino acids long. J gave up 8 bases and V 0 bases, and 8 bases lay outside the gene matches. This chain's CDR3 is CASSLSAGGLGDEQFF. In nucleotides, the CDR3 is TGTGCCAGCAGTTTATCGGCGGGGGGGCTAGGGGATGAGCAGTTCTTC.

This clone was recorded a few times. V and J are TRBV6-5 and TRBJ1-1; 7 bases agree with TRBD1. CDR1 and CDR2 (germline): MNHEY, SVGAGI. The CDR3 sequence is 15 residues long. The V gene end was trimmed by 4 bases and the J gene end by 7 bases; junction bases not matched to a gene: 12. CDR3 coding DNA: TGTGCCAGCAGTTCTCGACAGGGAGCCTATGTTGAAGCTTTCTTT. Its translation: CASSSRQGAYVEAFF.

Here the CDR3 DNA reads TGTGCCAGCAGCACCCGGACAATGGGTAACTCGGGCTATGGCTACACCTTC. Its translation is CASSTRTMGNSGYGYTF. The genes are TRBV5-4 and TRBJ1-2; D is possibly TRBD1 (5 bases). CDR1 is SGHNT, CDR2 YYREEE, per germline (reference sequence). This CDR3 contains 17 residues. With 4 bases removed from V and 4 bases from J, the gap between germline ends came to 23 bases.